Listed here is a single T cell receptor (beta chain). Its antigen is undetermined. The source of the sample is a study of Ad26.COV2.S vaccination and SARS-CoV-2 variants. Study at large: The vaccine Ad26.COV2.S was put into the muscle once, or twice with 56 days between. Findings of the study overall: Placebo recipients showed lower spike-specific TCR breadth than vaccinees. Overall T cell responses may have been underestimated by the analyses of TCR breadth and depth.

Deletions cut 3 bases from V and 2 bases from J, with 11 bases between. Germline V gives CDR1 SGHNT, CDR2 YENEEA. The CDR3 is made up of 14 amino acids. Using immunoSEQ multiplex PCR, the repertoire was profiled, and TCRdb retains in-frame clones only, with some absent. The sample lists over 400,000 clones; 80% to 95% were seen once. Treatment defined: 15 to 20 received Ad26.COV2.S at low or high dose, single or two shots; roughly five received placebo; per-sample allocation not given. Sampling occurred on day 63 after the first vaccine or placebo injection. Vaccine was an Ad26 vector expressing Wuhan-strain SARS-CoV-2 spike.

The starting material was peripheral blood, obtained in a trial of Ad26.COV2.S vaccine versus placebo. The gene calls are TRBV11-3 and TRBJ2-7; the D gene is possibly TRBD2 (5 bases). This clonotype was obtained from a person between 18 and 59 years old who received the Ad26.COV2.S COVID-19 vaccine or a placebo. The CDR3 loop is CASSLRSGTYEQYF. The CDR3 DNA reads TGTGCCAGCAGCTTGAGATCGGGAACCTACGAGCAGTACTTC.